This T cell receptor (beta chain) was sequenced in a study of shared clonotypes between healthy human individuals. Overall study: Each donor's CD8 memory used one plate, CD8 naive two, each CD4 subset three. Study-wide results and caveats: Only blood underwent sampling, and tissue repertoires likely differ. Approximately 5.1% was the fraction of naive CD4 clonotypes found shared across a handful of donors.

With respect to this clone: The antigen is unknown.

CDR1 MNHEY and CDR2 SMNVEV come from the germline V gene (reference sequence). The germline V and J ends were trimmed by 4 bases and 2 bases, with 8 bases remaining between them. This CDR3 comprises 13 residues. The method was immunoSEQ multiplex PCR; TCRdb's version includes in-frame clones alone and lacks a portion of them. Of some 2.3 million clones listed, approximately 93% were seen once; the top ten hold 0.39%. The V call is TRBV27, the J call TRBJ1-2; D is possibly TRBD1 (6 bases). The receptor's source is a man aged 18 to 30 in good health. Some clones in this sample may be carry-over from other donors' samples. The sample taken for sequencing was naive CD4+ T cells from PBMCs. Subset reported: CD45RA+ positively selected. CDR3 nucleotides: TGTGCCAGCAGTTACAGGGAGAACTATGGCTACACCTTC. As protein: CASSYRENYGYTF.